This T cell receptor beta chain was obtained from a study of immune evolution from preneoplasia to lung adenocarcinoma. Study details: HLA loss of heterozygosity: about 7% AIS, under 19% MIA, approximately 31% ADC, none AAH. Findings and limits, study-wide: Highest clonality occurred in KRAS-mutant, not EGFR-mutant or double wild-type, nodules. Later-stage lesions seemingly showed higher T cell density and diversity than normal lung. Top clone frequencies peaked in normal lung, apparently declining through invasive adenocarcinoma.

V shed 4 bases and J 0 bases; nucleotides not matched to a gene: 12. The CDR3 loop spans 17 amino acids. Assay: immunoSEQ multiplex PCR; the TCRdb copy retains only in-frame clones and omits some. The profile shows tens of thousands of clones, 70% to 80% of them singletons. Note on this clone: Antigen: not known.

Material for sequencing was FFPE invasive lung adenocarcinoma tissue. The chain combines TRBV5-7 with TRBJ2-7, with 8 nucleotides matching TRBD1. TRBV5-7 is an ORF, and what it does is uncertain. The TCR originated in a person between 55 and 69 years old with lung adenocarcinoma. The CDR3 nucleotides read TGTGCCAGCAGCAAAACCCCGGGACAGGAATCCTCCTACGAGCAGTACTTC. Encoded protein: CASSKTPGQESSYEQYF.